These 5 T cell receptor beta chains were sequenced from one sample in a study of blood T cell repertoires in COVID-19. Produced via immunoSEQ multiplex PCR; TCRdb's table is partial and in-frame only. The sample has 250,000 or so clones, roughly 86% seen once. The sequenced material came from peripheral blood. The receptors derive from a man aged 80 or over with acute or convalescent COVID-19.

The table lists this clone with a few counts. The V gene is TRBV2, the J gene TRBJ2-1; maybe TRBD1 (5 bases). Germline CDR1 reads SNHLY; CDR2 reads FYNNEI. The CDR3 runs 12 residues. The ends were cut back, 3 bases at V and 8 bases at J, with 8 bases in the middle. CDR3 amino acids: CASSESGHEQFF. As DNA, the CDR3 is TGTGCCAGCAGTGAGTCAGGGCATGAGCAGTTCTTC.

The V gene is TRBV6-2 or TRBV6-3, the J gene TRBJ1-1; 7 bases are a match to TRBD1. The CDR3 spans 19 residues. J was trimmed by 0 bases and V by 0 bases; bases with no gene match: 13. The germline V gene encodes CDR1 MNHEY and CDR2 SVGEGT. CDR3 sequence reads: CASSYSTGRWGELNTEAFF. The CDR3 nucleotides are TGTGCCAGCAGTTACTCGACAGGGCGCTGGGGGGAGTTGAACACTGAAGCTTTCTTT.

In regard to this clone: Other DNA sequences from this sample encode an identical CDR3 as well. The chain couples TRBV6-5 to TRBJ1-2, with TRBD1 as a possible D gene (6 bases). CDR3 length equals 12 residues. V dropped 6 bases and J dropped 3 bases, with 8 bases sitting between them. The germline V gene encodes CDR1 MNHEY and CDR2 SVGAGI. Here the CDR3 DNA reads TGTGCCAGCAGGTGGACAGACTATGGCTACACCTTC. Translation gives CASRWTDYGYTF.

The genes are TRBV29-1 and TRBJ2-7, with a tentative D call TRBD2 (7 bases). This CDR3 region has 14 residues. V was trimmed by 4 bases and J by 7 bases, leaving 20 bases between them. The V gene's germline CDR1 is SQVTM and CDR2 ANQGSEA. CDR3 region: CSVAQGRGAGEQYF. The CDR3 DNA sequence: TGCAGCGTTGCTCAGGGCCGGGGGGCCGGGGAGCAGTACTTC.

The V and J genes are TRBV23-1 and TRBJ1-6, with TRBD1 identical over 11 bases. TRBV23-1 is sorted into the ORF group, with uncertain function. V trimming: 8 bases; J trimming: 0 bases; junction bases outside the gene matches: 0. CDR3 length: 15 residues. CDR3 nucleotide sequence: TGCGCCAGCGGGACAGGGGGCTCCTATAATTCACCCCTCCACTTT. It translates to CASGTGGSYNSPLHF.